This T cell receptor (beta chain) was sequenced for a study of T cells in Graves' hyperthyroidism and ophthalmopathy. This CDR3 has 13 amino acids. Germline assignment: CDR1 SSHAT and CDR2 FNYEAQ (reference sequence). The CDR3 regions of TCR beta were amplified from RNA transcripts. HTBI primers drove first-round RT-PCR of the TCR CDR3. TCRdb re-called the multiplex PCR reads through MiXCR, storing one row per CDR3 protein. The data show 350,000 to 400,000 distinct CDR3 sequences, approximately 20% seen once. This clonotype was found many times. One end of the junction fails to match germline, which may point to a read error. Patients between 18 and 65 years old had hyperthyroidism, newly diagnosed and lasting under 2 months. Thyroid ultrasound and orbital computed tomography, with clinical symptoms and serum thyroxine and TRAb, informed diagnoses.

Source material: blood. The TCR comes from a woman aged 18-35 years with Graves' hyperthyroidism. The chain is built from TRBV7-7 and TRBJ2-7; no firm D call. DNA for the CDR3: TGTGCTAGCAGCTTAGCCCCAAGGGACGAGCAGTACTTC. It encodes CASSLAPRDEQYF.